Listed below are T cell receptor beta chains from one sample, sequenced in a study of human T cells and chemical hapten exposure. TCRdb redid the calling of the RACE reads with MiXCR, one entry per CDR3 protein. Of under 450,000 distinct CDR3 sequences in the sample, 4.8% were seen once. This specimen consisted of whole blood, obtained in connection with sensitization to the hapten diphenylcyclopropenone (DPC). The receptors originated from a woman between 45 and 60 years old with alopecia areata. Some clones in this sample may be carry-over from other donors' samples. The CDR3 runs from the conserved cysteine through the conserved F or W. Fields, in order: CDR3 length, V gene, J gene, clone size, D gene, CDR3 DNA, CDR3 protein. The D gene is left open where the match is weak. The size entry is marked missing in some rows and otherwise reads once, few, many or a size class.

>14|TRBV6-1|TRBJ1-2|many|.
TGTGCCAGCAGTGTGAGGACAGTTAACTATGGCTACACCTTC
CASSVRTVNYGYTF
>16|TRBV2|TRBJ2-5|few|.
TGTGCCAGCAGTGAAGCGCTTTCATACCAAGGGGAGACCCAGTACTTC
CASSEALSYQGETQYF
>13|TRBV12-3/TRBV12-4|TRBJ1-1|few|.
TGTGCCAGCAACATGGGGGCTCGAACTGAAGCTTTCTTT
CASNMGARTEAFF
>18|TRBV5-1|TRBJ2-4|many|TRBD1
TGCGCCAGCAGCTTGGATGGTTTGGACAGGGGAGCCAAAAACATTCAGTACTTC
CASSLDGLDRGAKNIQYF
>14|TRBV7-8|TRBJ1-1|many|.
TGTGCCAGCAGCTTAGTTCTACAAGGAACTGAAGCTTTCTTT
CASSLVLQGTEAFF
>15|TRBV7-9|TRBJ2-4|.|TRBD1
TGTGCCAACAGCCCCGGGACAGGGGGCTGGGACATTCAGTACTTC
CANSPGTGGWDIQYF
>13|TRBV2|TRBJ2-7|many|TRBD1
TGTGCCAGTTCCGGGACAGCGAACTACGAGCAGTACTTC
CASSGTANYEQYF
>14|TRBV6-5|TRBJ1-1|many|.
TGTGCCAGCAGTTATGCGGGGATGAACACTGAAGCTTTCTTT
CASSYAGMNTEAFF
>13|TRBV7-2|TRBJ1-2|.|.
TGTGCCAGCAGCCTGAGACAGGACGTGGGCTACACCTTC
CASSLRQDVGYTF
>12|TRBV20-1|TRBJ2-7|.|.
TGCAGTGCTAGAGGGTCCTGGGACGAGCAGTACTTC
CSARGSWDEQYF
>14|TRBV30|TRBJ2-1|.|.
TGTGCCTGGAGTATGGGACAGTGGAGGGGTGAGCAGTTCTTC
CAWSMGQWRGEQFF
>14|TRBV12-3/TRBV12-4|TRBJ2-3|few|.
TGTGCCAGCAAGGGGGCGGGGGTACGAGATACGCAGTATTTT
CASKGAGVRDTQYF
>13|TRBV5-1|TRBJ2-3|many|.
TGCGCCAGCAGCTTGGCGGAATCAGATACGCAGTATTTT
CASSLAESDTQYF
>15|TRBV2|TRBJ1-2|few|TRBD1
TGTGCCAGCAGGCCTCGACAGGGGGAAGCCTATGGCTACACCTTC
CASRPRQGEAYGYTF
>12|TRBV7-8|TRBJ2-3|many|.
TGTGCCAGCAGCTTAGTCTGGGATACGCAGTATTTT
CASSLVWDTQYF
>16|TRBV9|TRBJ2-5|few|TRBD2
TGTGCCAGCAGCGTAGAAACGGCGGGAGGGCCGGAGACCCAGTACTTC
CASSVETAGGPETQYF
>13|TRBV5-1|TRBJ1-1|many|.
TGCGCCAGCAGCTTGGTGGATAAACGTGAAGCTTTCTTT
CASSLVDKREAFF
>12|TRBV10-1|TRBJ2-7|many|.
TGCGCCAGCAGTGTAAGCCCCTACGAGCAGTACTTC
CASSVSPYEQYF
>18|TRBV19|TRBJ1-5|few|TRBD1
TGTGCCAGTAGTAGTTACCCTCAGGGGGGATATAGCAATCAGCCCCAGCATTTT
CASSSYPQGGYSNQPQHF
>15|TRBV9|TRBJ1-4|many|.
TGTGCCAGCAGCGAGACAGGCGCAACTAATGAAAAACTGTTTTTT
CASSETGATNEKLFF